Below are 17 T cell receptor beta chains sequenced from a single sample in a study of human T cells and chemical hapten exposure. One entry per CDR3 protein, called by TCRdb with MiXCR from the RACE reads. The sample has roughly 80,000 distinct CDR3 sequences, 8.6% seen once; the top ten hold around 1.7%. Sample time point: healthy volunteer bleed at 6 weeks. Before extraction, the whole blood was not fractionated, and total RNA was taken from it. Sequencing input: whole blood. The receptor set was obtained from a female donor in good health. Some clones in this sample may be carry-over from other donors' samples.

This clonotype was counted a few times. This chain uses TRBV10-3 with TRBJ2-3; 12 bases are shared with TRBD1. This CDR3 is built from 17 residues. Trimming removed 4 bases from V and 0 bases from J; junction bases left unmatched: 5. Germline-derived CDR1 and CDR2 are ENHRY and SYGVKD. The DNA of the CDR3 is TGTGCCATCAGTGGCGCCGGGACAGGGGGCAGCACAGATACGCAGTATTTT. It is translated as CAISGAGTGGSTDTQYF.

This clonotype was seen at least ten times. This sequence joins TRBV7-2 and TRBJ1-5; TRBD1 matches 7 bases. Germline-derived CDR1 and CDR2 are SGHTA and FQGNSA. The CDR3 length is 14 residues. The ends lost 5 bases at V and 4 bases at J; junction bases unmatched: 5. This CDR3 reads CASSHRDSNQPQHF. CDR3 in DNA: TGTGCCAGCAGCCACCGGGACAGTAATCAGCCCCAGCATTTT.

The chain recombines TRBV27 with TRBJ1-6; D not certain. The CDR3 totals 14 residues. Germline V gene sequence: CDR1 MNHEY, CDR2 SMNVEV (reference sequence). V dropped 3 bases and J dropped 3 bases, with 6 bases sitting between them. The CDR3 reads CASSFESYNSPLHF. The CDR3 DNA follows: TGTGCCAGCAGTTTTGAGAGCTATAATTCACCCCTCCACTTT.

The chain is built from TRBV19 and TRBJ2-1; D unclear. The length of the CDR3 is 13 residues. Trimming stripped 9 bases from V and 5 bases from J, with 14 bases between. Germline CDR1 and CDR2: LNHDA and SQIVND (reference sequence). Written as DNA, the CDR3 is TGTGCCAGCCGACCCACTCGGGACAATGAGCAGTTCTTC. Protein product: CASRPTRDNEQFF.

This clonotype was detected ten times or more. V is TRBV27 and J is TRBJ1-1; D is uncertain. Looked up from germline, CDR1 is MNHEY and CDR2 is SMNVEV (reference sequence). This CDR3 contains 13 residues. V lost 9 bases and J 7 bases, leaving 18 bases between the germline ends. CDR3 DNA sequence: TGTGCCAGTTCTGACCCCGGACGGTATGAAGCTTTCTTT. Translation gives CASSDPGRYEAFF.

Comment on this clonotype: A much larger clone lies one base from this, so it may be a read error. This chain links TRBV20-1 with TRBJ1-4; 10 bases align to TRBD1. CDR1 and CDR2 (germline): DFQATT, SNEGSKA (reference sequence). The CDR3 spans 13 residues. CDR3 sequence (DNA): TGCAGTGCCCCGGACAGGGGGAGAGAAATACTGTTTTTT. As protein: CSAPDRGREILFF.

The chain combines TRBV12-3 or TRBV12-4 with TRBJ2-7, with TRBD1 matching 8 bases. The trim removed 5 bases at V and 7 bases at J, leaving 7 bases unmatched. This CDR3 comprises 13 residues. The CDR3: CASSQDRGGEQYF. The CDR3 coding sequence is TGTGCCAGCAGTCAAGACAGGGGCGGGGAGCAGTACTTC.

This clonotype was counted at least ten times. The gene calls are TRBV18 and TRBJ1-5; maybe TRBD1 (6 bases). The CDR3 contains 13 residues. Germline V gene lookup returns CDR1 KGHSH and CDR2 LQKENI. The V gene lost 1 base and the J gene lost 5 bases, with 6 bases spanning the gap. Here the CDR3 DNA reads TGTGCCAGCTCACCACGACAGGATCAGCCCCAGCATTTT. Translating it yields CASSPRQDQPQHF. The whole variable domain, filled in from reference TRBV18 and TRBJ1-5, reads NAGVMQNPRHLVRRRGQEARLRCSPMKGHSHVYWYRQLPEEGLKFMVYLQKENIIDESGMPKERFSAEFPKEGPSILRIQQVVRGDSAAYFCASSPRQDQPQHFGDGTRLSIL.

V gene TRBV14 combines with J gene TRBJ2-1, with D perhaps TRBD1 (6 bases). There are 12 residues in the CDR3. V was shortened by 1 base and J by 10 bases, with 8 bases between the two germline ends. Germline-derived CDR1 and CDR2 are SGHDN and FVKESK. The CDR3 region is CASSQVGAEQFF. The DNA of the CDR3 is TGTGCCAGCAGCCAAGTGGGGGCAGAGCAGTTCTTC.

The V and J genes are TRBV5-1 and TRBJ2-3, with D possibly being TRBD1 (5 bases). V was cut by 1 base and J by 2 bases, with 8 bases left in between. The CDR3 totals 14 residues. Per the germline V gene, CDR1 is SGHRS and CDR2 is YFSETQ. The CDR3 region is CASSLRQITDTQYF. The DNA for the CDR3 is TGCGCCAGCAGCTTGCGACAGATCACAGATACGCAGTATTTT.

This clonotype was seen a few times. J is TRBJ2-1 and V is TRBV20-1, with TRBD1 matching 10 bases. Germline trimming cut 0 bases from V and 3 bases from J; bases unmatched to any gene: 5. CDR1 and CDR2 (germline): DFQATT, SNEGSKA (reference sequence). The CDR3 has 16 residues. CDR3 sequence: CSARDDRDRGYNEQFF. CDR3 nucleotide sequence: TGCAGTGCTAGAGATGACCGGGACAGGGGCTACAATGAGCAGTTCTTC.

This clonotype was observed a single time. This may be a read error, as it is one base from a much larger clone. The chain links TRBV5-6 to TRBJ1-5; D call uncertain. Trimming took 2 bases from V and 2 from J, leaving 5 bases between them. Germline CDR1 is SGHDT and CDR2 is YYEEEE. The CDR3 is 13 amino acids. CDR3 sequence reads: CASSFTGNQPQHF. In nucleotides, the CDR3 is TGTGCCAGCAGCTTCACTGGCAATCAGCCCCAGCATTTT.

This clonotype was detected a few times. The V gene is TRBV12-3 or TRBV12-4, the J gene TRBJ1-2, with no clear D. The CDR3 is made up of 14 amino acids. V gave up 4 bases and J gave up 6 bases, with 15 bases separating them. The DNA of the CDR3 is TGTGCCAGCAGTTGGGATGTCTTATCGGATGGCTACACCTTC. This sequence encodes CASSWDVLSDGYTF.

CDR3 region: CASSQVQSSPLHF. The CDR3 DNA sequence: TGTGCCAGCAGCCAAGTTCAGAGTTCACCCCTCCACTTT. The rearrangement uses TRBV14 and TRBJ1-6; no clear D gene. This CDR3 contains 13 residues. CDR1 is SGHDN and CDR2 is FVKESK in the germline V gene. Trimming stripped 1 base from V and 9 bases from J, with 7 bases between.

At least ten counts were recorded for this clonotype. This chain links TRBV6-6 with TRBJ2-7; D may be TRBD1 (6 bases). The CDR3 has 15 amino acids. Germline V gene sequence: CDR1 MNHNY, CDR2 SVGAGI (reference sequence). Deletions cut 0 bases from V and 6 bases from J, with 15 bases between. The CDR3 sequence is CASSYSLPRGSEQYF. The CDR3 DNA sequence: TGTGCCAGCAGTTACTCGCTGCCGAGGGGGAGCGAGCAGTACTTC.

The genes are TRBV29-1 and TRBJ2-7; 10 nucleotides match TRBD1. CDR3 size: 14 residues. The germline gives CDR1 SQVTM, CDR2 ANQGSEA. V was clipped by 5 bases and J by 6 bases; unmatched bases: 10. As DNA, the CDR3 is TGCAGCGTTACTCACGGGACAGGGGCTTTCGAGCAGTACTTC. Protein: CSVTHGTGAFEQYF.

V gene TRBV29-1 combines with J gene TRBJ2-7; no firm D call. Trimming shortened V by 4 bases and J by 5 bases, and 9 bases separated the two germline ends. In germline, CDR1 is SQVTM, CDR2 ANQGSEA. This CDR3 spans 11 amino acids. Here the CDR3 reads CSVVEADEQYF. The CDR3 bases are TGCAGCGTTGTAGAGGCCGACGAGCAGTACTTC.